This T cell receptor beta chain was sequenced during a study of cytomegalovirus exposure and HLA in healthy donors. The study, taken as a whole, reports: Later analysis indicated greater clonal expansion among HLA-associated TCR beta chains than among equally common other chains.

60 Vbeta and 13 Jbeta primers were used in PCR. This table comes from immunoSEQ multiplex PCR, and its TCRdb copy is limited to in-frame clones, with some not included. Counted here are over 75,000 clones, around nine tenths occurring once; the ten biggest clones make up over 8.5%. In regard to this clone: Its target is unknown.

The CDR3 contains 16 residues. Trimming left V 4 bases short and J 3 bases short, with 20 bases between. Germline assignment: CDR1 SGHRS and CDR2 YFSETQ. V gene TRBV5-1 combines with J gene TRBJ2-7; D uncertain. The sequenced material came from PBMCs. The clonotype comes from a man younger than 40 in good health and CMV-seropositive. CDR3 region: CASSPSFVLTLYEQYF. The CDR3 DNA reads TGCGCCAGCAGCCCGTCTTTTGTCCTAACCCTCTACGAGCAGTACTTC.